These 10 T cell receptor beta chains were sequenced from one sample in a study of blood T cell repertoires in COVID-19. The table came from immunoSEQ multiplex PCR; TCRdb's copy has only in-frame clones and leaves some out. The data show approximately 30,000 clones, about 89% seen once. Sequencing was carried out using peripheral blood. The receptors come from a human donor in a cohort sampled during active COVID-19.

CDR3 sequence reads: CASTLDSSNQPQHF. CDR3 nucleotides: TGTGCCAGTACCCTCGACAGTAGCAATCAGCCCCAGCATTTT. V usage is TRBV19 and J usage is TRBJ1-5; D may be TRBD1 (5 bases). Germline CDR1 and CDR2: LNHDA and SQIVND (reference sequence). The length of the CDR3 is 14 residues. The germline V and J ends were trimmed by 7 bases and 0 bases, with 10 bases remaining between them.

The chain is built from TRBV2 and TRBJ1-4; TRBD1 matches at 10 bases. V dropped 7 bases and J dropped 8; count of bases not matched to a gene: 7. There are 14 residues in the CDR3. The germline CDR1 and CDR2 sequences are SNHLY and FYNNEI. The CDR3 loop is CASNDRGREEKLFF. In nucleotides, the CDR3 is TGTGCCAGCAACGACAGGGGGCGCGAAGAAAAACTGTTTTTT.

This clone was seen just once. The rearrangement links TRBV6-5 to TRBJ1-5, with D uncertain. Trimming took off 8 bases at V and 4 bases at J, with 9 bases between the two ends. The CDR3 consists of 12 residues. Germline loops: CDR1 MNHEY, CDR2 SVGAGI. Here the CDR3 DNA reads TGTGCCAGCGGGCTGGGTAATCAGCCCCAGCATTTT. Its translation is CASGLGNQPQHF.

The V and J genes are TRBV20-1 and TRBJ2-5; 9 bases line up with TRBD2. V was pared by 3 bases and J by 3 bases, with 2 bases of the junction left unmatched. Looked up from germline, CDR1 is DFQATT and CDR2 is SNEGSKA (reference sequence). CDR3 length equals 13 residues. In DNA form, the CDR3 reads TGCAGTGCTAGTGGCGGGGGGGAAGAGACCCAGTACTTC. The encoded protein is CSASGGGEETQYF.

The rearrangement uses TRBV5-1 and TRBJ1-2; D gene unclear. V gave up 5 bases and J gave up 0 bases, with 11 bases separating them. CDR1 SGHRS and CDR2 YFSETQ come from the germline V gene. The CDR3 has 14 residues. The CDR3 here is CASRRVLTNYGYTF. The CDR3 DNA sequence: TGCGCCAGCAGACGGGTCCTTACTAACTATGGCTACACCTTC.

This clone was seen a handful of times. J is TRBJ1-5 and V is TRBV4-2; D is ambiguous. The germline CDR1 and CDR2 sequences are LGHNA and YNFKEQ. With 0 bases removed from V and 0 bases from J, the gap between germline ends came to 12 bases. The CDR3 totals 17 residues. CDR3 protein: CASSQDWGGPSNQPQHF. The CDR3 region has the DNA TGTGCCAGCAGCCAAGATTGGGGAGGACCTAGCAATCAGCCCCAGCATTTT.

The CDR3, as DNA: TGCGCCAGCAGCCAAGGACAGGGAACGGGTCAGCCCCAGCATTTT. Translating it yields CASSQGQGTGQPQHF. The chain has TRBV4-1 and TRBJ1-5; 7 nucleotides match TRBD1. The CDR3 has 15 residues. Germline CDR1 and CDR2: MGHRA and YSYEKL. The J segment lost 6 bases and the V segment lost 1 base, leaving 6 bases of the junction unmatched.

The chain combines TRBV5-4 with TRBJ2-1; D perhaps matches TRBD1 (6 bases). Germline V gene sequence: CDR1 SGHNT, CDR2 YYREEE (reference sequence). V lost 0 bases and J 7 bases, leaving 17 bases between the germline ends. This CDR3 contains 16 residues. The CDR3 DNA follows: TGTGCCAGCAGCTTGGGCGACAGGTCAGAAGGGAATGAGCAGTTCTTC. Protein product: CASSLGDRSEGNEQFF.

CDR3 amino acids: CASTRQGMNTEAFF. Written as DNA, the CDR3 is TGTGCCAGCACTAGACAGGGAATGAACACTGAAGCTTTCTTT. The rearrangement uses TRBV2 and TRBJ1-1; 7 nucleotides align to TRBD1. Per germline, CDR1 SNHLY and CDR2 FYNNEI. The CDR3 extends over 14 amino acids. J was trimmed by 0 bases and V by 7 bases; bases with no gene match: 5. The full variable domain, completed using reference TRBV2 and TRBJ1-1, is EPEVTQTPSHQVTQMGQEVILRCVPISNHLYFYWYRQILGQKVEFLVSFYNNEISEKSEIFDDQFSVERPDGSNFTLKIRSTKLEDSAMYFCASTRQGMNTEAFFGQGTRLTVV.

Worth noting for this clone: The same CDR3 is also encoded by other DNA sequences in this sample. This sequence joins TRBV2 and TRBJ2-2; D is undetermined. V was pared by 6 bases and J by 2 bases, with 10 bases between. From germline, CDR1 is SNHLY and CDR2 FYNNEI. CDR3 size: 14 residues. The chain's CDR3 is CASSLEVNTGELFF. DNA for the CDR3: TGTGCCAGCAGCCTAGAAGTCAACACCGGGGAGCTGTTTTTT.